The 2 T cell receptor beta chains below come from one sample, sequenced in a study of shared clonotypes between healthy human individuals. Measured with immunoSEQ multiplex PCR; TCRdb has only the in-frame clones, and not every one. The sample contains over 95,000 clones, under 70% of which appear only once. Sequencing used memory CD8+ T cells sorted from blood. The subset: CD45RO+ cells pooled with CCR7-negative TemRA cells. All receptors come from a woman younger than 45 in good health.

The DNA of the CDR3 is TGTGCCAGCAGCCGGGACGGGACCTACGAGCAGTACTTC. It translates to CASSRDGTYEQYF. The chain links TRBV6-6 to TRBJ2-7; D could derive from TRBD1 or TRBD2 (5 bases each). The V and J ends lost 6 bases and 2 bases respectively, with 11 bases between them. This CDR3 comprises 13 residues. Per the germline V gene, CDR1 is MNHNY and CDR2 is SVGAGI (reference sequence).

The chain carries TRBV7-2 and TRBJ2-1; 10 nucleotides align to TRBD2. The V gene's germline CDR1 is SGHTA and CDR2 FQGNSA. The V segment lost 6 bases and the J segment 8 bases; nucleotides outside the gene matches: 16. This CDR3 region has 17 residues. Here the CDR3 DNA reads TGTGCCAGCAGGCCGCCGCACCTAAGCGGGAGGGCCGATGAGCAGTTCTTC. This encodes CASRPPHLSGRADEQFF.